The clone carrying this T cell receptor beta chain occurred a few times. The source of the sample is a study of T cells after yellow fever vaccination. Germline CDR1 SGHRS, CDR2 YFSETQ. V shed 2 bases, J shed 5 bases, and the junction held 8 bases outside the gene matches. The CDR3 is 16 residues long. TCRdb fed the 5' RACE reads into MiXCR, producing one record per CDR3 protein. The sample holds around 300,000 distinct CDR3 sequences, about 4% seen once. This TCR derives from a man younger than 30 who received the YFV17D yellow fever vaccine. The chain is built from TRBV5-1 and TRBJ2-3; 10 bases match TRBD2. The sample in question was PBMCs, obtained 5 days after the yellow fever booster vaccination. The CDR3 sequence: CASSLAGGPHGDTQYF. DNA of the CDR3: TGCGCCAGCAGCTTAGCGGGGGGGCCCCACGGAGATACGCAGTATTTT.